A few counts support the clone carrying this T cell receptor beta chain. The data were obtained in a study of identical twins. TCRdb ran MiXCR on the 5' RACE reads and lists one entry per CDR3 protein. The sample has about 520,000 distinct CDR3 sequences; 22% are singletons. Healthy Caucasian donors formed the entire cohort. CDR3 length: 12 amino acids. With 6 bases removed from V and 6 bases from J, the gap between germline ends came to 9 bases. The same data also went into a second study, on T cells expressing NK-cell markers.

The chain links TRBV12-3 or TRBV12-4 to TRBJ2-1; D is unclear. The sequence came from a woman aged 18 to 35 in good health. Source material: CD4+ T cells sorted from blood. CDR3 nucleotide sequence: TGTGCCAGCAGGGGAACTTTCAATGAGCAGTTCTTC. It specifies CASRGTFNEQFF.